These T cell receptor beta chains were read from a single sample in a study of blood T cell repertoires in COVID-19. Method: immunoSEQ multiplex PCR; TCRdb's copy keeps in-frame clones and lacks some. The sample yields under 300,000 clones, less than 90% seen once. The specimen sequenced was peripheral blood. All receptors derive from a middle-aged woman who had recovered from COVID-19. The CDR3 runs from the conserved cysteine through the conserved F or W. Fields, in order: V gene, J gene, CDR3 protein.

TRBV28	TRBJ1-5	CASSGNQPQHF
TRBV2	TRBJ2-5	CASIRDIQETQYF
TRBV2	TRBJ1-2	CASSDRVFTYGYTF
TRBV11-2	TRBJ2-1	CASSLRDRGYNEQFF
TRBV5-1	TRBJ2-3	CASSLDSSRGDTQYF
TRBV18	TRBJ1-5	CASSPQGASNQPQHF
TRBV7-9	TRBJ1-1	CASSPASGGTEAFF
TRBV6-1	TRBJ1-6	CASSESGGITSSPLHF
TRBV4-1	TRBJ1-1	CASSQTYSNAYTEAFF
TRBV9	TRBJ1-2	CASSVYRGMSGYTF
TRBV28	TRBJ1-6	CASSLRRPGSSPLHF
TRBV23-1	TRBJ1-1	CASSQTQGYDTEAFF
TRBV2	TRBJ2-7	CASSFGQSYEQYF
TRBV18	TRBJ1-4	CASSLRGQAVDFATNEKLFF
TRBV30	TRBJ1-4	CALTGNNEKLFF
TRBV7-2	TRBJ1-2	CASSLFQGYGYTF
TRBV11-2	TRBJ1-1	CASSFTGENTEAFF
TRBV5-1	TRBJ2-7	CASSDNYQGFEQYF
TRBV3-1/TRBV3-2	TRBJ2-1	CASGRGASYNEQFF
TRBV28	TRBJ1-5	CASSPGGGNQPQHF
TRBV5-1	TRBJ2-1	CASSWGQGGYNEQFF
TRBV27	TRBJ2-5	CASSSLGGGAHEAQYF
TRBV19	TRBJ2-5	CASMNRASPVVETQYF
TRBV5-1	TRBJ2-3	CASTTGPNTDTQYF
TRBV28	TRBJ2-2	CASKSQGATGELFF
TRBV5-6	TRBJ1-2	CASSFPTGDPRGYTF
TRBV10-3	TRBJ2-1	CAIRNRDNEQFF
TRBV3-1/TRBV3-2	TRBJ2-7	CASSQGQYAYF
TRBV3-1/TRBV3-2	TRBJ1-2	CASSQRTVPGYTF
TRBV24-1	TRBJ1-2	CATSDPDSYGYTF
TRBV6-6	TRBJ1-5	CASSYADRVQHF
TRBV5-4	TRBJ2-6	CASSWGGGGAYGANVLTF
TRBV30	TRBJ1-1	CAWSRTERAEAFF
TRBV7-2	TRBJ1-5	CASSLGVRGGYSQPQHF
TRBV6-6	TRBJ1-2	CASRTGGAGGYTF
TRBV30	TRBJ1-3	CAWSSRQFPRNTIYF